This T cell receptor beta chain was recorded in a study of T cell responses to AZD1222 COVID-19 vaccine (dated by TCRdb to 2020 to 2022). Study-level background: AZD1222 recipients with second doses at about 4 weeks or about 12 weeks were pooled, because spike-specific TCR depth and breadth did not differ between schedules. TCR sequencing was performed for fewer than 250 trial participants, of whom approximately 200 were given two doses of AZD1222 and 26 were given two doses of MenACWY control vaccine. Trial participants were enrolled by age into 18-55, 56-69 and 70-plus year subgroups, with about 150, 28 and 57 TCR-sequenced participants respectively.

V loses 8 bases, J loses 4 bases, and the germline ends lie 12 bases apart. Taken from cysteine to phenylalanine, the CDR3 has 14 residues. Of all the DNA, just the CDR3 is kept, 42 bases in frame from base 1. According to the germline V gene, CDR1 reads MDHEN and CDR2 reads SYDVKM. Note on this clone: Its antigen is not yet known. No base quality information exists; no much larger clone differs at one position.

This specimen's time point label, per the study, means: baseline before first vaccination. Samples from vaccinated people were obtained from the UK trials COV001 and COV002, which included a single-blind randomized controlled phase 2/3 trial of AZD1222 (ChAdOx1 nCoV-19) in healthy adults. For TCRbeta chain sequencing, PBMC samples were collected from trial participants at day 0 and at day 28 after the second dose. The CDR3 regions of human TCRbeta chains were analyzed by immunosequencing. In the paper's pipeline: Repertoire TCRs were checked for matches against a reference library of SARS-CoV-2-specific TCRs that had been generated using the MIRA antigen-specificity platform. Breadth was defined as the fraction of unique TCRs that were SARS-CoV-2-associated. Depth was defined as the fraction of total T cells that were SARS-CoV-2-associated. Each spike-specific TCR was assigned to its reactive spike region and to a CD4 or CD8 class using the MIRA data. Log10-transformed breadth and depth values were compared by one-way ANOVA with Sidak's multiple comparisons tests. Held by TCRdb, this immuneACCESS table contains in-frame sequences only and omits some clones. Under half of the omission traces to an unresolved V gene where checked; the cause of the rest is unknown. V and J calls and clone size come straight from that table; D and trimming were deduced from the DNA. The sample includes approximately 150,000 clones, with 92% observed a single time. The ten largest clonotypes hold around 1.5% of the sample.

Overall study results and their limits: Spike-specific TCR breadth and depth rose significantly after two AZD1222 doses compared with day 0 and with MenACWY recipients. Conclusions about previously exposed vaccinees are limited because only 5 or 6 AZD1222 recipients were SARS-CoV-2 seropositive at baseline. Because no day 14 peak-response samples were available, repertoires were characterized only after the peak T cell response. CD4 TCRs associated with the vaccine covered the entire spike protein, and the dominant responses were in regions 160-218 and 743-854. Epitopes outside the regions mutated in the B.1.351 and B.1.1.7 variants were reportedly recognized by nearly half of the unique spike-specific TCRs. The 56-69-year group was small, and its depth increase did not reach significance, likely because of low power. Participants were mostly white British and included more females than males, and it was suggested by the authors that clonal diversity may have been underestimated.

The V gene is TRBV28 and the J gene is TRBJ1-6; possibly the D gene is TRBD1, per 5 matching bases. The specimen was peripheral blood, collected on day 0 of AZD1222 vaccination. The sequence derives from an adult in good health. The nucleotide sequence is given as TGTGCCAGCTCAGGGATGGGGTATAATTCACCCCTCCACTTT. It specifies CASSGMGYNSPLHF.